A single T cell receptor beta chain is shown here with its context. In the source study's methods: By means of reference gene primer amplification, nucleated cell counts were estimated. The assay was immunoSEQ multiplex PCR, and TCRdb's table has in-frame clones only and misses some. V and J calls and clone size are given by that table; D and trimming were obtained from the DNA. The data show 70,000 or so clones, with roughly 86% seen just once and 5% to 6.5% held by the top ten. The sample originates from a study of blood T cell repertoires in COVID-19. Study in general: Samples representing acute and convalescent COVID-19 were sourced from the United States, Italy and Spain. Sources were T cells, B-cell-depleted T cells, or PBMCs; the material itself was cDNA or gDNA.

Germline-derived CDR1 and CDR2 are MNHEY and SVGAGI. This CDR3 region has 15 residues. Trimming cost V 6 bases and J 6 bases; bases outside gene matches: 11. This TCR was recovered from a woman between 50 and 59 years old with acute or convalescent COVID-19. This chain uses TRBV6-5 with TRBJ1-1; TRBD1 matches at 9 bases. The sequenced material came from peripheral blood. DNA for the CDR3: TGTGCCAGCAGACCTTCTGGGACAGGGCGGGCTGAAGCTTTCTTT. Protein: CASRPSGTGRAEAFF.